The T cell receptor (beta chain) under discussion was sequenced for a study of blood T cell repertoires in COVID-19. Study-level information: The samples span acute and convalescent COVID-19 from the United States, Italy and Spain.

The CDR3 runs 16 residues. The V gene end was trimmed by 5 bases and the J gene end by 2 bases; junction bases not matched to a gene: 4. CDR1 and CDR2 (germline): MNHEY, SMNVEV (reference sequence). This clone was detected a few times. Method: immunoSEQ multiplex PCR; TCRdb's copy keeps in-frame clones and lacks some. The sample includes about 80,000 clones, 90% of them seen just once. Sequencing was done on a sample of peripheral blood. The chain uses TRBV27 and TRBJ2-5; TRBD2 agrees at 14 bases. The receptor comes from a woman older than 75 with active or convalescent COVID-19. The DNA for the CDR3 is TGTGCCAGCAGTCCTCGACTAGCGGGAGGGCAAGAGACCCAGTACTTC. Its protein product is CASSPRLAGGQETQYF.